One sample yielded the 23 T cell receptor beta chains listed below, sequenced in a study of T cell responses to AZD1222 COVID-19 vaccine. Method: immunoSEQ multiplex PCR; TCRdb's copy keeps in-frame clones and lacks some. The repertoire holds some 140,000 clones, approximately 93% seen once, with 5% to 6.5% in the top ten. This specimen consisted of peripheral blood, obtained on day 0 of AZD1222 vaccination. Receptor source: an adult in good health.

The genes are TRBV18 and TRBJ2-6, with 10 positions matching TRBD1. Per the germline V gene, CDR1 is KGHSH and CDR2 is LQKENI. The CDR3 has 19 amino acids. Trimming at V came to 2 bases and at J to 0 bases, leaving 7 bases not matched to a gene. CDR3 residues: CASSPLRGTGDSGANVLTF. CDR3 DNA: TGTGCCAGCTCACCATTGCGTGGGACAGGGGACTCTGGGGCCAACGTCCTGACTTTC.

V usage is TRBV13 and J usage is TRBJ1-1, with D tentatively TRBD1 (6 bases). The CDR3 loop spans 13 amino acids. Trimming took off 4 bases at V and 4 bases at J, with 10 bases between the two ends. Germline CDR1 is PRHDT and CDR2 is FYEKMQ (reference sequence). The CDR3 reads CASSSDRFTEAFF. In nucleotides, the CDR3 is TGTGCCAGCAGCTCTGACAGGTTCACTGAAGCTTTCTTT.

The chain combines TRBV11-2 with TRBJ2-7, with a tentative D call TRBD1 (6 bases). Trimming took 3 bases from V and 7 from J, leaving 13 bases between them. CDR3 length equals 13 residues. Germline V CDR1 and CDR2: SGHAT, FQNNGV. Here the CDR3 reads CASSFLGTLEQYF. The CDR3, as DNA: TGTGCCAGCAGCTTTTTGGGGACACTTGAGCAGTACTTC.

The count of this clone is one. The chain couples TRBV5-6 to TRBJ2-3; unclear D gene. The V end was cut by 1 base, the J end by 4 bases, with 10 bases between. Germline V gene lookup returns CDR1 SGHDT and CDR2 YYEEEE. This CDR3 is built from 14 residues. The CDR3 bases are TGTGCCAGCAGCTTGATTAGAGGCCCAGATACGCAGTATTTT. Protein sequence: CASSLIRGPDTQYF.

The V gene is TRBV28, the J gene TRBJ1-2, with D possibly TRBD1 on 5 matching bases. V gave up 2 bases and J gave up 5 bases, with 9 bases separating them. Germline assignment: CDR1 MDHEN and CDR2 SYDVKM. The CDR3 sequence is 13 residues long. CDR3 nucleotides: TGTGCCAGCAGTTTAGGGGGGATTTATGGCTACACCTTC. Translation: CASSLGGIYGYTF.

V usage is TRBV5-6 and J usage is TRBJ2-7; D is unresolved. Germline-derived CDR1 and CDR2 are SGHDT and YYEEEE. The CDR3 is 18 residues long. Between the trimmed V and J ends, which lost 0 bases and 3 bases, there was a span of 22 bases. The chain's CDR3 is CASSLATGRITLYYEQYF. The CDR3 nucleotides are TGTGCCAGCAGCTTGGCCACGGGCCGAATAACACTATACTACGAGCAGTACTTC.

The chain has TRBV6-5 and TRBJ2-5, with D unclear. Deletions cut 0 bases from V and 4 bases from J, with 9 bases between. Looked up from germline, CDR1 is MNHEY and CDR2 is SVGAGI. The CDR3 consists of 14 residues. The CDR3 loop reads CASSYSAVLETQYF. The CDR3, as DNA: TGTGCCAGCAGTTACTCGGCAGTCTTAGAGACCCAGTACTTC.

CDR3 protein: CASNYGNSPLHF. CDR3 DNA sequence: TGCGCCAGCAACTACGGTAATTCACCCCTCCACTTT. The gene calls are TRBV10-2 and TRBJ1-6; D uncertain. The germline CDR1 and CDR2 sequences are WSHSY and SAAADI. Trimming left V 7 bases short and J 6 bases short, with 7 bases between. This CDR3 comprises 12 residues.

The CDR3 is CASSVRGFSGNTIYF. DNA of the CDR3: TGTGCCAGCAGCGTAAGGGGGTTCTCTGGAAACACCATATATTTT. The chain carries TRBV9 and TRBJ1-3; a weak D match, TRBD1 (6 bases). The CDR3 runs 15 residues. The germline CDR1 and CDR2 sequences are SGDLS and YYNGEE. The germline V and J ends were trimmed by 1 base and 0 bases, with 8 bases remaining between them.

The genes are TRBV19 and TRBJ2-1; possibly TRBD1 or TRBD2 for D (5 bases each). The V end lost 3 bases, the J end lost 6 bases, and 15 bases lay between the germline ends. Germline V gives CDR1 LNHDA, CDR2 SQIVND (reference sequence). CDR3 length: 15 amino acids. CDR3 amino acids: CASSIALQRGNEQFF. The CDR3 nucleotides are TGTGCCAGTAGTATCGCACTTCAGAGGGGCAATGAGCAGTTCTTC.

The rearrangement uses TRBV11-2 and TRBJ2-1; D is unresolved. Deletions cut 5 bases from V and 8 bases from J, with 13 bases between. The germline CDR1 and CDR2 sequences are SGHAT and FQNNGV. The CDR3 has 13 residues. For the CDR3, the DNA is TGTGCCAGCAGCCCCCCCCCGGGCCATGAGCAGTTCTTC. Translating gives CASSPPPGHEQFF.

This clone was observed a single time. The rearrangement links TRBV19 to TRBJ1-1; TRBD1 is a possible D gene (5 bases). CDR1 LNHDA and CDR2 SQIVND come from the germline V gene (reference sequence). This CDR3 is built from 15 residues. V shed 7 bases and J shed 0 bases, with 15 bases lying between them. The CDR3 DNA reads TGTGCCAGTATCACCGGGGGACCGCTGAACACTGAAGCTTTCTTT. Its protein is CASITGGPLNTEAFF.

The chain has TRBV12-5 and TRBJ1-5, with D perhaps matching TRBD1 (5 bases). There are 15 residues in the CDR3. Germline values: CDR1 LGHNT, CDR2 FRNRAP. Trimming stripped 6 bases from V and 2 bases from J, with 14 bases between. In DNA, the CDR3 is TGTGCTAGTGGAAACTGGGGGATAGGCAATCAGCCCCAGCATTTT. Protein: CASGNWGIGNQPQHF.

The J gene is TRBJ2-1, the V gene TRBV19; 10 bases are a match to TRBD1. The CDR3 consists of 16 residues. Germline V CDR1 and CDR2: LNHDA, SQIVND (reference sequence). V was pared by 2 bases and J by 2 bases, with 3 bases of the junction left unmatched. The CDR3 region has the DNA TGTGCCAGTAGTATATCCGGGACAGGGGCCTACAATGAGCAGTTCTTC. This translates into CASSISGTGAYNEQFF.

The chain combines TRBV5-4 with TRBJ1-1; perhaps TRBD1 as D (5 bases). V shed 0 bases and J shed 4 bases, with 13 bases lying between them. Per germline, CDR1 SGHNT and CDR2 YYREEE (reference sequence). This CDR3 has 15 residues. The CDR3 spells CASSLGSGGVTEAFF. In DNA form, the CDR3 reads TGTGCCAGCAGCTTGGGGTCCGGGGGGGTCACTGAAGCTTTCTTT. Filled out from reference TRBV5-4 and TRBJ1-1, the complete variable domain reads ETGVTQSPTHLIKTRGQQVTLRCSSQSGHNTVSWYQQALGQGPQFIFQYYREEENGRGNFPPRFSGLQFPNYSSELNVNALELDDSALYLCASSLGSGGVTEAFFGQGTRLTVV.

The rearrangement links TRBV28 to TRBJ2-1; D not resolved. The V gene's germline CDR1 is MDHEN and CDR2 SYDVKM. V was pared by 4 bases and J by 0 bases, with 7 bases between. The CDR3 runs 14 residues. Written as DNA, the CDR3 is TGTGCCAGCAGTTCAATGACCTCCTACAATGAGCAGTTCTTC. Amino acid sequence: CASSSMTSYNEQFF.

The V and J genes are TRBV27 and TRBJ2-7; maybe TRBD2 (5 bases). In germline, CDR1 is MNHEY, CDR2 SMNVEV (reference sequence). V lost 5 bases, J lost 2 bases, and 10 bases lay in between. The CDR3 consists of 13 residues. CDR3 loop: CASSPTGAYEQYF. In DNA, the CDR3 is TGTGCCAGCAGTCCAACCGGGGCCTACGAGCAGTACTTC.

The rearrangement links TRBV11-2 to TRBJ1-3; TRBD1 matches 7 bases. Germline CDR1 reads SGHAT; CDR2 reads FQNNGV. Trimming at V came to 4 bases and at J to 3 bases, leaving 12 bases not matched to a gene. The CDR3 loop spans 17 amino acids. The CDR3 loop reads CASSSFKDRSNGNTIYF. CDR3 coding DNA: TGTGCCAGCAGCTCCTTCAAGGACAGGTCTAATGGAAACACCATATATTTT.

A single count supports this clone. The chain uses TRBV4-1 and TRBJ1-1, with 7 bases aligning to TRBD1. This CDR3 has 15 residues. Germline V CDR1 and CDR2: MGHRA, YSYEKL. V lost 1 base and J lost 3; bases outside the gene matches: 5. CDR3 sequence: CASSQVDRIDTEAFF. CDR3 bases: TGCGCCAGCAGCCAAGTGGACAGGATTGACACTGAAGCTTTCTTT.

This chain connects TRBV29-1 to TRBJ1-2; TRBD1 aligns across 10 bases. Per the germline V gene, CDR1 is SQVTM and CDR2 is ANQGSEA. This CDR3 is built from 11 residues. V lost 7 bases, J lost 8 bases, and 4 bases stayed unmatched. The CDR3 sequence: CSAGTGEGYTF. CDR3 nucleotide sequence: TGCAGCGCCGGGACAGGGGAAGGCTACACCTTC.

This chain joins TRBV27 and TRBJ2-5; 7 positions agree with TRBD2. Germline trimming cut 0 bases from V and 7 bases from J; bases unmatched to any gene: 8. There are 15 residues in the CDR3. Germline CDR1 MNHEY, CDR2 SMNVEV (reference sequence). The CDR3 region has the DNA TGTGCCAGCAGTTTATCAATGCAGGGAGGGGCGACCCAGTACTTC. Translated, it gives CASSLSMQGGATQYF.

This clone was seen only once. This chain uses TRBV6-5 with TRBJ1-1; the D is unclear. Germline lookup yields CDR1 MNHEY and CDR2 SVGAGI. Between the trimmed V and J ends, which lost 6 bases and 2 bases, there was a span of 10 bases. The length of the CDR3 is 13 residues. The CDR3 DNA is TGTGCCAGCAGGTTCCGTCTTAACACTGAAGCTTTCTTT. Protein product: CASRFRLNTEAFF.

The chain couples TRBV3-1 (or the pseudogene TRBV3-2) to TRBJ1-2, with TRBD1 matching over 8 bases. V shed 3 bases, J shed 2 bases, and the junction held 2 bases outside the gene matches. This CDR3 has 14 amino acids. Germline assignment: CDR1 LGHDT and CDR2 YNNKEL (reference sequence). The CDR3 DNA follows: TGTGCCAGCAGCCATAACAGGGGGAACTATGGCTACACCTTC. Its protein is CASSHNRGNYGYTF.